Below, 25 T cell receptor beta chains from the same sample are listed, as sequenced in a study of T cells in Graves' hyperthyroidism and ophthalmopathy (dated by TCRdb to the late 2010s). Receptor amplification or capture employed multiplex PCR. The sequencer listed for this sample is Illumina HiSeq 2000. Amplification of TCR beta CDR3 regions was carried out from RNA transcripts. For the first round of RT-PCR on the TCR CDR3, the HTBI primer set was used together with the Qiagen OneStep RT-PCR kit. TCRdb reworked the public reads: Q25 trimming with fastp, MiXCR clone assembly, productive beta chains retained. Every CDR3 protein is listed once, alongside the most common genes and DNA of its rows. Here the sample has about 600,000 distinct CDR3 sequences; roughly a sixth occur a single time. The ten largest clones capture around 3.5% of the sample. Source material: blood. These receptors came from a woman in her thirties or forties with Graves' ophthalmopathy.

The V and J genes are TRBV10-3 and TRBJ2-7; 9 bases line up with TRBD1. The germline CDR1 and CDR2 sequences are ENHRY and SYGVKD. V gave up 3 bases and J gave up 3 bases; unmatched junction bases: 6. This CDR3 comprises 15 residues. For the CDR3, the DNA is TGTGCCATCAGTGACTCCGGGACAGGGCACTACGAGCAGTACTTC. This encodes CAISDSGTGHYEQYF.

This chain connects TRBV9 to TRBJ1-2; the D is unclear. V was pared by 0 bases and J by 2 bases, with 8 bases between. The CDR3 is 14 amino acids. Germline V CDR1 and CDR2: SGDLS, YYNGEE. CDR3 bases: TGTGCCAGCAGCGTAGCCCCCAACAACTATGGCTACACCTTC. Encoded protein: CASSVAPNNYGYTF.

The table lists this clonotype with a few counts. The chain is built from TRBV5-4 and TRBJ1-2, with TRBD1 matching over 10 bases. The germline CDR1 and CDR2 sequences are SGHNT and YYREEE (reference sequence). The CDR3 is made up of 14 amino acids. The J segment lost 7 bases and the V segment lost 1 base, leaving 4 bases of the junction unmatched. CDR3 residues: CASSLRDRGFGYTF. The CDR3 DNA reads as TGTGCCAGCAGCTTGAGGGACAGGGGTTTTGGCTACACCTTC.

This clonotype has more than one count but fewer than ten. The rearrangement joins TRBV24-1 to TRBJ1-5; 8 bases agree with TRBD1. Germline CDR1 KGHDR, CDR2 SFDVKD. The CDR3 runs 15 residues. With 6 bases clipped from V and 3 bases from J, the junction kept 6 bases outside the gene matches. CDR3 region: CATSNPGQDNQPQHF. CDR3 DNA: TGTGCCACCAGTAACCCGGGACAGGACAATCAGCCCCAGCATTTT.

This clonotype has a count of ten or more. The genes are TRBV2 and TRBJ2-1, with D unresolved. The CDR3 has 14 residues. The V and J ends lost 0 bases and 3 bases respectively, with 6 bases between them. Germline V gives CDR1 SNHLY, CDR2 FYNNEI. CDR3 region: CASSEAELYNEQFF. CDR3 bases: TGTGCCAGCAGTGAAGCTGAGCTCTACAATGAGCAGTTCTTC. Looking up the rest from reference TRBV2 and TRBJ2-1 gives the full variable domain: EPEVTQTPSHQVTQMGQEVILRCVPISNHLYFYWYRQILGQKVEFLVSFYNNEISEKSEIFDDQFSVERPDGSNFTLKIRSTKLEDSAMYFCASSEAELYNEQFFGPGTRLTVL.

As concerns this clonotype: A much larger clonotype is one base distant, so this may be a read error. The chain employs TRBV6-1 and TRBJ2-2; TRBD2 matches 13 bases. The CDR3 is 16 amino acids. Germline CDR1 MNHNS, CDR2 SASEGT. After removal of 10 bases from V and 4 bases from J, the junction contained 9 bases not matched to a gene. CDR3 sequence: CANSGLAGEGTGELFF. The DNA for the CDR3 is TGTGCCAACAGCGGACTAGCGGGAGAGGGCACCGGGGAGCTGTTTTTT.

This clonotype was counted at least ten times. The gene calls are TRBV11-2 and TRBJ2-3; TRBD2 aligns across 8 bases. Trimming cost V 5 bases and J 8 bases; bases outside gene matches: 9. The CDR3 runs to 14 residues. Per the germline V gene, CDR1 is SGHAT and CDR2 is FQNNGV. DNA of the CDR3: TGTGCCAGCAGCCTCCTTTTCGGGGGGGGTACGCAGTATTTT. Translating gives CASSLLFGGGTQYF.

This clonotype has a handful of counts. The rearrangement links TRBV3-1 to TRBJ2-3; 8 nucleotides line up with TRBD2. The germline gives CDR1 LGHDT, CDR2 YNNKEL (reference sequence). Trimming removed 0 bases from V and 6 bases from J; junction bases left unmatched: 8. This CDR3 has 16 amino acids. DNA for the CDR3: TGTGCCAGCAGCCAAGATAGCGCGGGGGGCCGGGATACGCAGTATTTT. It is translated as CASSQDSAGGRDTQYF.

Ten or more counts support this clonotype. V usage is TRBV28 and J usage is TRBJ1-1, with a weak D call TRBD1 (6 bases). V shed 6 bases and J shed 4 bases, with 18 bases lying between them. CDR1 and CDR2 (germline): MDHEN, SYDVKM. The CDR3 sequence is 15 residues long. For the CDR3, the DNA is TGTGCCAGCAGCGGACCCTCACAGGGTACCACTGAAGCTTTCTTT. This encodes CASSGPSQGTTEAFF.

The chain is built from TRBV18 and TRBJ1-1, with a weak D call TRBD1 (5 bases). Germline CDR1 is KGHSH and CDR2 is LQKENI. The CDR3 sequence is 14 residues long. Trimming took off 3 bases at V and 1 base at J, with 9 bases between the two ends. DNA of the CDR3: TGTGCCAGCTCACCCCCAGACAGGAACACTGAAGCTTTCTTT. Translation gives CASSPPDRNTEAFF.

This clonotype showed up just a few times. The chain carries TRBV3-1 and TRBJ1-5; D is undetermined. Germline loops: CDR1 LGHDT, CDR2 YNNKEL (reference sequence). This CDR3 has 12 amino acids. The V gene lost 1 base and the J gene lost 9 bases, with 7 bases spanning the gap. CDR3 sequence (DNA): TGTGCCAGCAGCCAAGGGGTAATGCCCCAGCATTTT. This encodes CASSQGVMPQHF.

This clonotype occurred once. At one end, the junction sequence differs from germline, possibly due to a read error. The V call is TRBV25-1, the J call TRBJ2-7; 7 bases fit TRBD1. The germline gives CDR1 MGHDK, CDR2 SYGVNS. The CDR3 length is 16 residues. The chain's CDR3 is CASSDSTGSGLSEQHF. DNA for the CDR3: TGTGCCAGCAGTGATTCGACAGGGAGTGGCCTCTCCGAGCAGCACTTC.

On this clonotype: Just one base apart from a much larger clone, this may be a read error. The rearrangement uses TRBV20-1 and TRBJ2-7; 9 nucleotides agree with TRBD2. The CDR3 covers 14 residues. The germline V gene encodes CDR1 DFQATT and CDR2 SNEGSKA (reference sequence). Trimming cost V 3 bases and J 7 bases; bases outside gene matches: 10. CDR3 DNA sequence: TGCAGTGCTAGTGATGGCGGGGGGGTATTTGAGCAGTACTTC. This encodes CSASDGGGVFEQYF.

This clonotype has more than one count but fewer than ten. CDR3 nucleotide sequence: TGCAGTGCTAGAGAGGGGGTCGGACGTACCGGGGAGCTGTTTTTT. Translating it yields CSAREGVGRTGELFF. This rearrangement joins TRBV20-1 to TRBJ2-2; D possibly matches TRBD1 or TRBD2 (5 bases each). The V end was cut by 0 bases, the J end by 5 bases, with 13 bases between. This CDR3 is 15 amino acids long. The germline CDR1 and CDR2 sequences are DFQATT and SNEGSKA (reference sequence).

In this sample, this clonotype turned up many times. This chain uses TRBV30 with TRBJ2-5; 8 positions agree with TRBD1. The CDR3 extends over 11 amino acids. V lost 1 base to trimming and J lost 10 bases; unmatched junction nucleotides: 2. Germline V gives CDR1 GTSNPN, CDR2 SVGIG (reference sequence). This CDR3 reads CAWSGGQVQYF. Here the CDR3 DNA reads TGTGCCTGGAGTGGGGGACAGGTCCAGTACTTC. The variable domain in full, completed from reference TRBV30 and TRBJ2-5, reads SQTIHQWPATLVQPVGSPLSLECTVEGTSNPNLYWYRQAAGRGLQLLFYSVGIGQISSEVPQNLSASRPQDRQFILSSKKLLLSDSGFYLCAWSGGQVQYFGPGTRLLVL.

On this clonotype: A read error may be the cause here, since a much bigger clone is one base away. The rearrangement joins TRBV11-1 to TRBJ1-6; TRBD1 might be the D (5 bases). Trimming took 4 bases from V and 8 from J, leaving 9 bases between them. The CDR3 totals 13 residues. Per germline, CDR1 SGHAT and CDR2 FQDESV (reference sequence). The CDR3 here is CASSWGTYSPLHF. The CDR3 DNA follows: TGTGCCAGCAGCTGGGGGACTTATTCACCCCTCCACTTT.

This clonotype came up many times. The CDR3 coding sequence is TGTGCCAGCTCACCGATAGACTCATATGGAAACACCATATATTTT. This translates into CASSPIDSYGNTIYF. The rearrangement uses TRBV18 and TRBJ1-3; D is unresolved. The CDR3 has 15 residues. V lost 3 bases, J lost 3 bases, and 12 bases lay in between. Germline values: CDR1 KGHSH, CDR2 LQKENI. Full variable domain (outside the CDR3, taken from reference TRBV18 and TRBJ1-3): NAGVMQNPRHLVRRRGQEARLRCSPMKGHSHVYWYRQLPEEGLKFMVYLQKENIIDESGMPKERFSAEFPKEGPSILRIQQVVRGDSAAYFCASSPIDSYGNTIYFGEGSWLTVV.

As for this clonotype: This clone may be a read error of a much larger clone one base away. CDR3 residues: CASSLRPQGAGNQPQNF. The CDR3 DNA reads as TGTGCCAGCAGTTTGCGCCCACAGGGGGCCGGGAATCAGCCCCAGAATTTT. V and J are TRBV28 and TRBJ1-5, with 9 bases that match TRBD1. The CDR3 is made up of 17 amino acids. Germline assignment: CDR1 MDHEN and CDR2 SYDVKM.

There are a few counts of this clonotype. This chain joins TRBV9 and TRBJ2-3; D could derive from TRBD1 or TRBD2 (6 bases each). The V gene lost 3 bases and the J gene lost 2 bases, with 16 bases spanning the gap. This CDR3 region has 16 residues. Germline values: CDR1 SGDLS, CDR2 YYNGEE. Here the CDR3 reads CASSEAWGALTDTQYF. CDR3 DNA: TGTGCCAGCAGCGAGGCGTGGGGGGCCCTCACAGATACGCAGTATTTT.

This clonotype has more than one count but fewer than ten. The chain has TRBV9 and TRBJ2-5; a weak D match, TRBD2 (5 bases). Between the trimmed V and J ends, which lost 3 bases and 3 bases, there was a span of 15 bases. From germline, CDR1 is SGDLS and CDR2 YYNGEE. The CDR3 is 15 amino acids. The CDR3 is CASSAGPSGKETQYF. CDR3 in DNA: TGTGCCAGCAGCGCCGGGCCCTCGGGGAAAGAGACCCAGTACTTC.

This clonotype appeared many times. V is TRBV3-1 and J is TRBJ2-1; 8 nucleotides align to TRBD2. Trimming took 10 bases from V and 4 from J; bases not matched to a gene: 12. The CDR3 is made up of 15 amino acids. From germline, CDR1 is LGHDT and CDR2 YNNKEL (reference sequence). DNA of the CDR3: TGTGCCACACTTGACAGCGGGAGAGTTTACAATGAGCAGTTCTTC. Translation: CATLDSGRVYNEQFF.

V gene TRBV29-1 combines with J gene TRBJ1-1, with TRBD1 identical over 9 bases. CDR1 is SQVTM and CDR2 is ANQGSEA in the germline V gene. V trimming: 4 bases; J trimming: 1 base; junction bases outside the gene matches: 4. The CDR3 sequence is 14 residues long. The CDR3 DNA sequence: TGCAGCGTTGCCCTACAGGGGGCGAACACTGAAGCTTTCTTT. It encodes CSVALQGANTEAFF.

This clonotype was detected ten times or more. J is TRBJ2-3 and V is TRBV6-4, with D possibly TRBD2 on 6 matching bases. The germline V and J ends were trimmed by 2 bases and 7 bases, with 13 bases remaining between them. There are 14 residues in the CDR3. Germline lookup yields CDR1 MRHNA and CDR2 SNTAGT. The CDR3 region is CASSDGAEGNTQYF. The CDR3, as DNA: TGTGCCAGCAGTGACGGAGCGGAGGGAAATACGCAGTATTTT.

This clonotype was counted at least ten times. This rearrangement joins TRBV11-2 to TRBJ2-5; the D is unclear. Germline-derived CDR1 and CDR2 are SGHAT and FQNNGV. The CDR3 is made up of 15 amino acids. Trimming stripped 1 base from V and 5 bases from J, with 14 bases between. The CDR3 sequence: CASSLGGSLLETQYF. The DNA of the CDR3 is TGTGCCAGCAGCTTAGGGGGATCCCTGTTGGAGACCCAGTACTTC.

In the case of this clonotype: A clone one base away is much larger, so this may be a read error. V usage is TRBV20-1 and J usage is TRBJ2-3; D is perhaps TRBD2 (7 bases). V was shortened by 3 bases and J by 4 bases, with 11 bases between the two germline ends. The CDR3 contains 13 residues. Germline CDR1 and CDR2: DFQATT and SNEGSKA (reference sequence). CDR3 residues: CSARGGGPDTQYF. The CDR3 DNA sequence: TGCAGTGCTAGGGGGGGGGGCCCAGATACGCAGTATTTT.